This record concerns one T cell receptor (beta chain) sequence. Its antigen is not identified. TCRdb re-derived calls from the reads in MiXCR, one entry per CDR3 protein. Of 200,000 to 250,000 distinct CDR3 sequences detected, 22% appear once; the ten largest clones hold roughly 20%. This sample is drawn from a study of T cell repertoires in cytomegalovirus infection. As for the study in general: Carrying CMV and the relevant HLA type showed in public TCR beta signatures.

The CDR3 loop spans 17 amino acids. Trimming cost V 3 bases and J 0 bases, with 15 bases left between them. General observations from the study: The study found HLA-C-restricted CMV-specific TCR beta clonotypes dominating the ex vivo response. Identification of carriers of CMV plus the relevant HLA was achieved through cumulative public TCR beta family frequency.

V gene TRBV12-3 or TRBV12-4 combines with J gene TRBJ1-3; no reliable D call. The clonotype comes from a human donor in good health (CMV status not recorded). Some clones in this sample may be carry-over from other donors' samples. The sequencing input was CD8+ T cells from PBMCs. The CDR3: CASSLVQTLRSGNTIYF. In DNA form, the CDR3 reads TGTGCCAGCAGTTTGGTCCAGACACTCCGCTCTGGAAACACCATATATTTT.